This T cell receptor (beta chain) was found in a study of cytomegalovirus exposure and HLA in healthy donors. The CDR3 totals 14 residues. CDR1 SGHRS and CDR2 YFSETQ come from the germline V gene. Trimming took off 4 bases at V and 3 bases at J, with 14 bases between the two ends. The PCR was carried out with 60 Vbeta primers and 13 Jbeta primers. Profiling relied on immunoSEQ multiplex PCR, and the TCRdb table lists in-frame clones only, not all of them. The table lists some 140,000 clones, almost 80% of them singletons. The chain recombines TRBV5-1 with TRBJ2-7; D may be TRBD2 (5 bases). The specimen was PBMCs. The sequence was obtained from a young man in good health and CMV-seronegative. As DNA, the CDR3 is TGCGCCAGCAGCCTTGAGGGTTTAATCTACGAGCAGTACTTC. Translated: CASSLEGLIYEQYF.